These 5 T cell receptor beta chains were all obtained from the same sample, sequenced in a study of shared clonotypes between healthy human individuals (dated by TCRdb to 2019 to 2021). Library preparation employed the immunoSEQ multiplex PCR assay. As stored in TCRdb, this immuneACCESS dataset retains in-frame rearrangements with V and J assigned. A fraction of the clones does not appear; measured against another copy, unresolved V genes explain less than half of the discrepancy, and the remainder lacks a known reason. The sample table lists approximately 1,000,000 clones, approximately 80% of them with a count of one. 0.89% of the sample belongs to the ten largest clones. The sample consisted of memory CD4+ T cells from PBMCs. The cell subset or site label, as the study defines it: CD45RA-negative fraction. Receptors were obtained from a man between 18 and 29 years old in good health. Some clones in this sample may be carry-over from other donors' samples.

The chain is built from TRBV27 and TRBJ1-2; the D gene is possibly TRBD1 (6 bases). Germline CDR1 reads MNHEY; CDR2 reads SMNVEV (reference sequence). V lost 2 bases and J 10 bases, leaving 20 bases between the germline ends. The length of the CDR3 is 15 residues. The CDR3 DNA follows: TGTGCCAGCAGTTTAAATTTTGGGGGGGCGAGAAACTACACCTTC. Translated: CASSLNFGGARNYTF.

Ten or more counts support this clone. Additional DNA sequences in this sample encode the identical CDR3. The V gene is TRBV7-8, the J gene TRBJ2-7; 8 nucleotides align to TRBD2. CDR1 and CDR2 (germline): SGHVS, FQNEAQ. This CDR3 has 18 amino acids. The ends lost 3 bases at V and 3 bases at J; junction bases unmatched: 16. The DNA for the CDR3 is TGTGCCAGCAGCTTTTTAGCGGGACGAAGCCTAGGGAACTACGAGCAGTACTTC. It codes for CASSFLAGRSLGNYEQYF.

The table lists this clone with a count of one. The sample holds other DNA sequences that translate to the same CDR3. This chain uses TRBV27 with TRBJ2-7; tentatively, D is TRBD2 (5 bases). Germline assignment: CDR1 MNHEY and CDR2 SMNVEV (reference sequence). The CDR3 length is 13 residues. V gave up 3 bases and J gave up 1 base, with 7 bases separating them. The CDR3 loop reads CASSLSGSYEQYF. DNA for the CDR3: TGTGCCAGCAGTTTGAGCGGATCCTACGAGCAGTACTTC.

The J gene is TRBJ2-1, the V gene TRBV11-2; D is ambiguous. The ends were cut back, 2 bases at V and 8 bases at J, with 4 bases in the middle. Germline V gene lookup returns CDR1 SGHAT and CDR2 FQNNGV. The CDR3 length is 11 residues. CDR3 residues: CASSLIDEQFF. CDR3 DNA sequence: TGTGCCAGCAGCTTAATAGATGAGCAGTTCTTC.

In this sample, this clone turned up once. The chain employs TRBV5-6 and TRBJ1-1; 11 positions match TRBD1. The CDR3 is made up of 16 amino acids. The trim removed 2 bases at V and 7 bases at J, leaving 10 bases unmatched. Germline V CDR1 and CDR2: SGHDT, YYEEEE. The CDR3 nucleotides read TGTGCCAGCAGCTTACCCGGGACAGGGGGTTTTAGTGAAGCTTTCTTT. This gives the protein CASSLPGTGGFSEAFF.